Shown below are 32 T cell receptor beta chains from a single sample sequenced in a study of identical twins. TCRdb passed the 5' RACE reads through MiXCR, listing each CDR3 protein once. The sample carries approximately 530,000 distinct CDR3 sequences, around 24% recorded once. This sample also appeared in a second study, on yellow fever vaccine responses in identical twins.

Specimen: CD4+ T cells sorted from blood. These receptors all come from a young woman in good health.

This clonotype appeared a few times. A read error may account for a junction end that differs from germline. The rearrangement joins TRBV4-1 to TRBJ2-7; TRBD2 matches at 11 bases. This CDR3 contains 13 residues. The germline V gene encodes CDR1 MGHRA and CDR2 YSYEKL. CDR3 residues: CASSQVGTSGPDF. In DNA, the CDR3 is TGCGCCAGCAGCCAGGTGGGGACTAGCGGTCCGGACTTC.

The V call is TRBV20-1, the J call TRBJ2-7, with D possibly being TRBD2 (6 bases). Germline V gives CDR1 DFQATT, CDR2 SNEGSKA (reference sequence). Deletions cut 3 bases from V and 0 bases from J, with 9 bases between. There are 13 residues in the CDR3. CDR3 DNA sequence: TGCAGTGCTAGGTTGGGGGGCTCCTACGAGCAGTACTTC. Protein sequence: CSARLGGSYEQYF.

This clonotype was counted only a few times. This rearrangement joins TRBV28 to TRBJ2-1; 7 bases map to TRBD1. The CDR3 sequence is 11 residues long. Unmatched junction bases numbered 2, after V lost 6 bases and J lost 9 bases. Germline V CDR1 and CDR2: MDHEN, SYDVKM. Here the CDR3 DNA reads TGTGCCAGCAGGAGGGGGCCTGAGCAGTTCTTC. It encodes CASRRGPEQFF.

This clonotype was found a few times. CDR3 DNA: TGTGCCAGCAGGTCGGGACAATCGAACACTGAAGCTTTCTTT. This translates into CASRSGQSNTEAFF. J is TRBJ1-1 and V is TRBV2; possibly TRBD1 for D (6 bases). The CDR3 sequence is 14 residues long. Germline loops: CDR1 SNHLY, CDR2 FYNNEI. Trimming left V 6 bases short and J 1 base short, with 12 bases between.

This clonotype showed up just a few times. The chain couples TRBV6-2 or TRBV6-3 to TRBJ2-3, with TRBD2 matching over 14 bases. CDR3 length equals 19 residues. CDR1 MNHEY and CDR2 SVGEGT come from the germline V gene. V lost 2 bases to trimming and J lost 2 bases; unmatched junction nucleotides: 9. CDR3 sequence: CASSYRPGTSGRPTDTQYF. Written as DNA, the CDR3 is TGTGCCAGCAGTTACCGCCCCGGGACTAGCGGGAGACCCACAGATACGCAGTATTTT.

This chain joins TRBV12-3 or TRBV12-4 and TRBJ1-1; the D gene is possibly TRBD1 (5 bases). The CDR3 has 13 residues. Between the trimmed V and J ends, which lost 3 bases and 6 bases, there was a span of 11 bases. The CDR3 sequence is CASSFPDRAEAFF. The CDR3 nucleotides are TGTGCCAGCAGTTTTCCCGACAGAGCTGAAGCTTTCTTT.

The CDR3: CATGSGNTIYF. DNA of the CDR3: TGTGCCACCGGCTCTGGAAACACCATATATTTT. This chain joins TRBV24-1 and TRBJ1-3; D is uncertain. The V and J ends lost 9 bases and 0 bases respectively, with 2 bases between them. The CDR3 has 11 amino acids. Germline CDR1 KGHDR, CDR2 SFDVKD.

The chain recombines TRBV5-1 with TRBJ2-2, with D perhaps assigned TRBD1 or TRBD2 (5 bases each). Looked up from germline, CDR1 is SGHRS and CDR2 is YFSETQ. V shed 6 bases and J shed 1 base, with 10 bases lying between them. The CDR3 consists of 14 residues. The CDR3 loop is CASKRDRNTGELFF. The CDR3 DNA is TGCGCCAGCAAAAGGGACCGGAACACCGGGGAGCTGTTTTTT.

This clonotype came up a few times. The V gene is TRBV27, the J gene TRBJ2-2; D ambiguous. This CDR3 has 15 residues. Germline lookup yields CDR1 MNHEY and CDR2 SMNVEV (reference sequence). The V end was cut by 5 bases, the J end by 5 bases, with 15 bases between. DNA of the CDR3: TGTGCCAGCAGTCCGCCGGGCCCCTGGACCGGGGAGCTGTTTTTT. Translation gives CASSPPGPWTGELFF.

This rearrangement joins TRBV12-3 or TRBV12-4 to TRBJ1-3; 7 positions agree with TRBD1. This CDR3 is 14 amino acids long. The J segment lost 1 base and the V segment lost 5 bases, leaving 2 bases of the junction unmatched. The CDR3 DNA is TGTGCCAGCAGTGAGGGGGCATCTGGAAACACCATATATTTT. It specifies CASSEGASGNTIYF.

The table lists this clonotype with a few counts. The chain is built from TRBV5-1 and TRBJ2-7; D is uncertain. Germline CDR1 is SGHRS and CDR2 is YFSETQ. V lost 4 bases to trimming and J lost 3 bases, with 20 bases between them. The CDR3 totals 16 residues. CDR3 nucleotides: TGCGCCAGCAGCCCCCTTATTCAGACCAACATCTACGAGCAGTACTTC. Protein: CASSPLIQTNIYEQYF.

This sequence joins TRBV12-3 or TRBV12-4 and TRBJ2-1, with 7 bases aligning to TRBD2. This CDR3 region has 15 residues. The V and J ends lost 6 bases and 3 bases, in that order; junction bases with no gene match: 8. Written as DNA, the CDR3 is TGTGCCAGCAGGGCCCACCGGGACTACTACAATGAGCAGTTCTTC. The encoded protein is CASRAHRDYYNEQFF.

This clonotype was seen only a few times. This chain links TRBV3-1 with TRBJ1-1; D possibly corresponds to TRBD1 (5 bases). This CDR3 region has 13 residues. The V gene's germline CDR1 is LGHDT and CDR2 YNNKEL (reference sequence). V shed 3 bases and J shed 5 bases, with 10 bases lying between them. The CDR3 nucleotides are TGTGCCAGCAGCCAGCTTGGGGGGACTGAAGCTTTCTTT. Translated, it gives CASSQLGGTEAFF.

The chain recombines TRBV7-9 with TRBJ2-1, with TRBD2 identical over 11 bases. CDR1 is SEHNR and CDR2 is FQNEAQ in the germline V gene (reference sequence). The V gene end was trimmed by 2 bases and the J gene end by 7 bases; junction bases not matched to a gene: 4. The CDR3 is 15 residues long. The CDR3 coding sequence is TGTGCCAGCAGCTTAAGGACTAGCGGGCAGAATGAGCAGTTCTTC. It translates to CASSLRTSGQNEQFF.

This chain uses TRBV10-3 with TRBJ1-6, with TRBD1 as a possible D gene (6 bases). Trimming left V 10 bases short and J 5 bases short, with 21 bases between. Per germline, CDR1 ENHRY and CDR2 SYGVKD. The CDR3 sequence is 16 residues long. The CDR3 nucleotides read TGTGCCACAGGGGCCGGGACGAAGGCCAATAATTCACCCCTCCACTTT. It codes for CATGAGTKANNSPLHF.

This clonotype was counted between two and nine times. The chain carries TRBV12-3 or TRBV12-4 and TRBJ1-6; D gene ambiguous. V was trimmed by 7 bases and J by 4 bases, leaving 11 bases between them. This CDR3 has 14 amino acids. The DNA for the CDR3 is TGTGCCAGCATCCCGGACGGGTATAATTCACCCCTCCACTTT. Amino acid sequence: CASIPDGYNSPLHF.

This clonotype was observed a few times. CDR3 sequence: CASSLLGTANTEAFF. The CDR3 DNA follows: TGCGCCAGCAGCTTGTTAGGGACAGCCAACACTGAAGCTTTCTTT. This chain uses TRBV5-1 with TRBJ1-1, with 7 bases fitting TRBD1. Germline V gives CDR1 SGHRS, CDR2 YFSETQ. The junction had 5 bases not matched to a gene; V was cut back by 1 base and J by 2 bases. CDR3 length: 15 amino acids.

This clonotype was seen only a few times. The J gene is TRBJ1-6, the V gene TRBV5-1, with D unclear. The CDR3 has 15 amino acids. V was clipped by 4 bases and J by 10 bases, with 18 bases between them. The V gene's germline CDR1 is SGHRS and CDR2 YFSETQ. In DNA form, the CDR3 reads TGCGCCAGCAGCCCGATAGGCAGTGAGGGCTCACCCCTCCACTTT. It is translated as CASSPIGSEGSPLHF.

The rearrangement joins TRBV20-1 to TRBJ1-6; no reliable D call. This CDR3 is built from 13 residues. Germline V gene sequence: CDR1 DFQATT, CDR2 SNEGSKA (reference sequence). V was cut by 3 bases and J by 10 bases, with 13 bases left in between. The CDR3 coding sequence is TGCAGTGCTAGGGTCCCGGGAGACTCACCCCTCCACTTT. This gives the protein CSARVPGDSPLHF.

The chain is built from TRBV5-6 and TRBJ2-5, with 11 bases fitting TRBD1. Trimming removed 4 bases from V and 0 bases from J; junction bases left unmatched: 5. Germline V lookup: CDR1 SGHDT, CDR2 YYEEEE. The CDR3 has 16 residues. DNA for the CDR3: TGTGCCAGCAGCATACGGGACAGGGGGAACCAAGAGACCCAGTACTTC. This sequence encodes CASSIRDRGNQETQYF. The variable domain in full, with the rest retrieved from reference TRBV5-6 and TRBJ2-5, is DAGVTQSPTHLIKTRGQQVTLRCSPKSGHDTVSWYQQALGQGPQFIFQYYEEEERQRGNFPDRFSGHQFPNYSSELNVNALLLGDSALYLCASSIRDRGNQETQYFGPGTRLLVL.

This clonotype has a handful of counts. V usage is TRBV12-3 or TRBV12-4 and J usage is TRBJ2-3; D not certain. The length of the CDR3 is 14 residues. V was trimmed by 1 base and J by 2 bases, leaving 7 bases between them. CDR3 residues: CASSLGIDTDTQYF. DNA of the CDR3: TGTGCCAGCAGTTTAGGAATAGACACAGATACGCAGTATTTT.

The CDR3 here is CAISNRTGSQPQHF. The CDR3 DNA is TGTGCCATCAGTAACCGGACAGGAAGTCAGCCCCAGCATTTT. The V call is TRBV10-3, the J call TRBJ1-5; 7 nucleotides match TRBD1. The CDR3 is 14 residues long. Germline loops: CDR1 ENHRY, CDR2 SYGVKD. The trim removed 5 bases at V and 6 bases at J, leaving 7 bases unmatched.

The V call is TRBV5-4, the J call TRBJ2-1, with D maybe TRBD2 (6 bases). The germline V gene has CDR1 SGHNT and CDR2 YYREEE (reference sequence). V shed 5 bases and J shed 7 bases, with 13 bases lying between them. The CDR3 contains 13 residues. CDR3 in amino acids: CASSRYGGNEQFF. The CDR3 DNA sequence: TGTGCCAGCAGTCGTTATGGGGGGAATGAGCAGTTCTTC. The variable domain in full, completed from reference TRBV5-4 and TRBJ2-1, reads ETGVTQSPTHLIKTRGQQVTLRCSSQSGHNTVSWYQQALGQGPQFIFQYYREEENGRGNFPPRFSGLQFPNYSSELNVNALELDDSALYLCASSRYGGNEQFFGPGTRLTVL.

This clonotype occurred a few times. The V and J genes are TRBV7-6 and TRBJ2-5; D might be TRBD1 (6 bases). V lost 5 bases, J lost 2 bases, and 18 bases lay in between. CDR1 is SGHVS, CDR2 FNYEAQ, per germline. This CDR3 is 16 amino acids long. The CDR3 DNA sequence: TGTGCCAGCAGCCACCTAATACAGGGAAAACAAGAGACCCAGTACTTC. Protein: CASSHLIQGKQETQYF.

The chain is built from TRBV7-9 and TRBJ1-2; D is ambiguous. Deletions cut 5 bases from V and 5 bases from J, with 15 bases between. The V gene's germline CDR1 is SEHNR and CDR2 FQNEAQ (reference sequence). The CDR3 is made up of 14 amino acids. The DNA of the CDR3 is TGTGCCAGCAGCCCGAGCACGGTTGTATATGGCTACACCTTC. Translating it yields CASSPSTVVYGYTF.

The V and J genes are TRBV12-3 or TRBV12-4 and TRBJ2-5, with D uncertain. The CDR3 consists of 15 residues. Trimming cost V 0 bases and J 7 bases, with 15 bases left between them. Here the CDR3 reads CASSLAQHTRGTQYF. For the CDR3, the DNA is TGTGCCAGCAGTTTAGCGCAGCATACCCGAGGGACCCAGTACTTC.

This clonotype has just a few counts. V gene TRBV5-1 combines with J gene TRBJ2-3, with D possibly TRBD1 on 5 matching bases. V shed 3 bases and J shed 2 bases, with 10 bases lying between them. The CDR3 loop spans 14 amino acids. Per the germline V gene, CDR1 is SGHRS and CDR2 is YFSETQ. CDR3 in DNA: TGCGCCAGCAGCTATTCAGGGATCACAGATACGCAGTATTTT. Translating gives CASSYSGITDTQYF. Drawing the rest from reference TRBV5-1 and TRBJ2-3, the complete variable domain is KAGVTQTPRYLIKTRGQQVTLSCSPISGHRSVSWYQQTPGQGLQFLFEYFSETQRNKGNFPGRFSGRQFSNSRSEMNVSTLELGDSALYLCASSYSGITDTQYFGPGTRLTVL.

The chain uses TRBV6-1 and TRBJ2-3; 7 bases align to TRBD2. Trimming took 4 bases from V and 2 from J; bases not matched to a gene: 3. The CDR3 is 14 amino acids. Germline lookup yields CDR1 MNHNS and CDR2 SASEGT. This CDR3 is CASSASGNTDTQYF. The DNA for the CDR3 is TGTGCCAGCAGTGCAAGCGGGAACACAGATACGCAGTATTTT.

This sequence joins TRBV15 and TRBJ2-7; TRBD1 aligns across 9 bases. Trimming cost V 3 bases and J 1 base; bases outside gene matches: 4. This CDR3 contains 15 residues. Per the germline V gene, CDR1 is LNHNV and CDR2 is YYDKDF (reference sequence). In nucleotides, the CDR3 is TGTGCCACCAGCAGTTGGGGACAGGGTTCCTACGAGCAGTACTTC. Encoded protein: CATSSWGQGSYEQYF.

The chain employs TRBV7-9 and TRBJ2-3; TRBD1 aligns across 11 bases. There are 16 residues in the CDR3. V dropped 5 bases and J dropped 1; count of bases not matched to a gene: 5. Germline V gene sequence: CDR1 SEHNR, CDR2 FQNEAQ (reference sequence). For the CDR3, the DNA is TGTGCCAGCAGCATAGGACAGGGGGCTGGCACAGATACGCAGTATTTT. Its translation is CASSIGQGAGTDTQYF.

This chain connects TRBV5-1 to TRBJ2-1, with 11 nucleotides matching TRBD2. From germline, CDR1 is SGHRS and CDR2 YFSETQ. The CDR3 sequence is 17 residues long. J gave up 9 bases and V 6 bases, and 17 bases lay outside the gene matches. The CDR3 nucleotides are TGCGCCAGCATGCGAAAGGCTAGCGGGGGGAAAGCGGGTGAGCAGTTCTTC. Its translation: CASMRKASGGKAGEQFF.

This clonotype came up a few times. The V gene is TRBV5-1, the J gene TRBJ2-1, with 10 positions matching TRBD2. The CDR3 runs 15 residues. The V gene end was trimmed by 2 bases and the J gene end by 8 bases; junction bases not matched to a gene: 7. Germline V gives CDR1 SGHRS, CDR2 YFSETQ. Written as DNA, the CDR3 is TGCGCCAGCAGCTTTGCTAGCGGGAGTAGAGATGAGCAGTTCTTC. Residues: CASSFASGSRDEQFF.